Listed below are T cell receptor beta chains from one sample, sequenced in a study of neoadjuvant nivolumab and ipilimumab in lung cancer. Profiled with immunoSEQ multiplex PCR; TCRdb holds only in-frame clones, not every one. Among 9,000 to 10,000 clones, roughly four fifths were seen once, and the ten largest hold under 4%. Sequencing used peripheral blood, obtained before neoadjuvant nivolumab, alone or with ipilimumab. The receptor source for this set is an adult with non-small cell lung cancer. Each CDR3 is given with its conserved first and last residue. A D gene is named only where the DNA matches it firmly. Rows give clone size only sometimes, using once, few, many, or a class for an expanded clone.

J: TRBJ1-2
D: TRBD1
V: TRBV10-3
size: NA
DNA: TGTGCCATCAGTGTGGGACAGGGTGGGAATGGCTACACCTTC
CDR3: CAISVGQGGNGYTF

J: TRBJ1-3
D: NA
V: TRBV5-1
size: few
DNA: TGCGCCAGCAGCCGAACGGACCGGAGCTCTGGAAACACCATATATTTT
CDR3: CASSRTDRSSGNTIYF

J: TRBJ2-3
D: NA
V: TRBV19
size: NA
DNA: TGTGCCAGTAGTTATACGGTCTCAGATACGCAGTATTTT
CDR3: CASSYTVSDTQYF

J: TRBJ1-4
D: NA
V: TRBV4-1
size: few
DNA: TGCGCCAGCAGCCAAGTGGTTCTGGGGGCGGAAAAACTGTTTTTT
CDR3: CASSQVVLGAEKLFF

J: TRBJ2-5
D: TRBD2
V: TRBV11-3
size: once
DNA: TGTGCCAGCAGCGCACGAACTAGCGGGAGCCAAGAGACCCAGTACTTC
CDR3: CASSARTSGSQETQYF

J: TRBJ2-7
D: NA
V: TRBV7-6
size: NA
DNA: TGTGCCAGCAGCTTAGGCTTTTCGGACGAGCAGTACTTC
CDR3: CASSLGFSDEQYF

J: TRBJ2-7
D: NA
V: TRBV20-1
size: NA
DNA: TGCAGTGCTAGAGAGGGCGAGCAGTACTTC
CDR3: CSAREGEQYF

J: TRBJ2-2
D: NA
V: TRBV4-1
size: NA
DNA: TGCGCCAGCAGCCAAGAGTTGGGGACTGTAGACCGGGAGCTGTTTTTT
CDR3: CASSQELGTVDRELFF

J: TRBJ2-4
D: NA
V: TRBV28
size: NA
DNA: TGTGCCAGCAGTTCGGGGCCGGAAGCCAAAAACATTCAGTACTTC
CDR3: CASSSGPEAKNIQYF

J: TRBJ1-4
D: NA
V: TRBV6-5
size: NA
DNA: TGTGCCAGCAGTGGGGGGGGGAGTAACGAAAAACTGTTTTTT
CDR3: CASSGGGSNEKLFF

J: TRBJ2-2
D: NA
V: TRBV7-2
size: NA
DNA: TGTGCCAGCAGCTGGAACACCGGGGAGCTGTTTTTT
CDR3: CASSWNTGELFF

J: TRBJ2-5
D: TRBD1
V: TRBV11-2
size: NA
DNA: TGTGCCAGCAGCAGGGACAGACAAGAGACCCAGTACTTC
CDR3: CASSRDRQETQYF

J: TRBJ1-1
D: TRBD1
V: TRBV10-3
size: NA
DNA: TGTGCCATCAGTGGGGGCGACAGGGGGGATACTGAAGCTTTCTTT
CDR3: CAISGGDRGDTEAFF

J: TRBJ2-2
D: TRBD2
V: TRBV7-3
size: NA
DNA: TGTGCCAGCAGCCCGGGATCTAGCGGGAACACCGGGGAGCTGTTTTTT
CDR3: CASSPGSSGNTGELFF

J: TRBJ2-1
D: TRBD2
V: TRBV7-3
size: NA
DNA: TGTGCCAGCAGCTTAAGGGCGGGAGGGCCCAGAGACGAGCAGTTCTTC
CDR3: CASSLRAGGPRDEQFF

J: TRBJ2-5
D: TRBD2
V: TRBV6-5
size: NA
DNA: TGTGCCAGCAGTTCCCCAACTAGCGGGAGGGCAGAGACCCAGTACTTC
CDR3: CASSSPTSGRAETQYF

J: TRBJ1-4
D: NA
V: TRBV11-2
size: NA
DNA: TGTGCCAGCAGCTTAGATTTTAGTTCCGTTCTGGGTGAAAAACTGTTTTTT
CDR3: CASSLDFSSVLGEKLFF

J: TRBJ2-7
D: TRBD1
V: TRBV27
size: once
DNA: TGTGCCAGCAGTAACCGACAGGGGGCGTCCGAGCAGTACTTC
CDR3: CASSNRQGASEQYF

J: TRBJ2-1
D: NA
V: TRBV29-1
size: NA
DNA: TGCAGCGTTCGGACGCGGAATTATGAGCAGTTCTTC
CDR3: CSVRTRNYEQFF

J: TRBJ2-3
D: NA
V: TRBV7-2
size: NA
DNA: TGTGCCAGCAGCTCGGGACTTCACACAGATACGCAGTATTTT
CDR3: CASSSGLHTDTQYF

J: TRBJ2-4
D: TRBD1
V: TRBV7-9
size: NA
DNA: TGTGCCAGCAGCTTAGACGACAGGGATGTGAACATTCAGTACTTC
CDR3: CASSLDDRDVNIQYF

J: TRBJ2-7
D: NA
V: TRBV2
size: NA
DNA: TGTGCCAGCAGTGAATCGGGCTACGAGCAGTACTTC
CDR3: CASSESGYEQYF

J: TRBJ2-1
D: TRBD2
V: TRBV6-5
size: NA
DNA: TGTGCCAGCAGTTACGGGACTAGCCAGTACAATGAGCAGTTCTTC
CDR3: CASSYGTSQYNEQFF

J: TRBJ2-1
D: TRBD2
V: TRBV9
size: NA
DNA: TGTGCCAGCAGCCCTCAGGGAGCGGGAGGAGCGGGGGATGAGCAGTTCTTC
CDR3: CASSPQGAGGAGDEQFF

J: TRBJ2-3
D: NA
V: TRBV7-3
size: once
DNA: TGTGCCAGCAGCTTAATACCCTCCCGAGGGCGAGTAGATACGCAGTATTTT
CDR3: CASSLIPSRGRVDTQYF

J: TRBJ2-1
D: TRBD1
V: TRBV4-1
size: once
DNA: TGCGCCAGCAGCCAAATGGGCGTAAGCGGACAGGCCTACAATGAGCAGTTCTTC
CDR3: CASSQMGVSGQAYNEQFF

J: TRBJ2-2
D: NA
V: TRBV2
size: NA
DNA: TGTGCCAGCAGGGTAGGACTCAACACCGGGGAGCTGTTTTTT
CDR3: CASRVGLNTGELFF

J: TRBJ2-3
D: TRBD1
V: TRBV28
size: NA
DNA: TGTGCCAGCAGTTCACCGGGACAGGGGGCAGATACGCAGTATTTT
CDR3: CASSSPGQGADTQYF

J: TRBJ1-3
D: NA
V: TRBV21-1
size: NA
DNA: TGTGCCAGCCCAAAGGGGGGGCGATTTGGAAACACCATATATTTT
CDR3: CASPKGGRFGNTIYF

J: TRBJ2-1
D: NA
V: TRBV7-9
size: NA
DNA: TGTGCCAGCAGCTTAGGGGGGTCAGAGCAGTTCTTC
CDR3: CASSLGGSEQFF